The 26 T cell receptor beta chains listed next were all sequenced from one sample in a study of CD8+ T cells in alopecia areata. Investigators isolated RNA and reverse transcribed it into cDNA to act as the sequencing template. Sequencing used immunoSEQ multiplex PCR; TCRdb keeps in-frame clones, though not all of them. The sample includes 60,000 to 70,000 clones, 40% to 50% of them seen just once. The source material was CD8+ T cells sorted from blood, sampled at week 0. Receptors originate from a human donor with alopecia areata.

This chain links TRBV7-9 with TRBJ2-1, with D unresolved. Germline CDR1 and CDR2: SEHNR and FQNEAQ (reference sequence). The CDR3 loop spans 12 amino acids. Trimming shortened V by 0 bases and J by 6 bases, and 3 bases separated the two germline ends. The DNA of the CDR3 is TGTGCCAGCAGCTTAGCCCTCAATGAGCAGTTCTTC. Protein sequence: CASSLALNEQFF.

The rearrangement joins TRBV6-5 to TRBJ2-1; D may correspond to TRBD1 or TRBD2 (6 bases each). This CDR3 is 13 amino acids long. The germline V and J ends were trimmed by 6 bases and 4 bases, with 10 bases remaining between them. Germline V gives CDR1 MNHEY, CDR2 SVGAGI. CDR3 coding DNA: TGTGCCAGCAGCATAGGGGGGTACAATGAGCAGTTCTTC. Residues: CASSIGGYNEQFF.

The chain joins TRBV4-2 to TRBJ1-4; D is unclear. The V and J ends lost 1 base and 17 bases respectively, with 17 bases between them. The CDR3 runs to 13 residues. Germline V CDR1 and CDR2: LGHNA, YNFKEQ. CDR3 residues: CASSQGVAGRGFF. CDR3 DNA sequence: TGTGCCAGCAGCCAAGGCGTAGCTGGGCGAGGATTTTTT.

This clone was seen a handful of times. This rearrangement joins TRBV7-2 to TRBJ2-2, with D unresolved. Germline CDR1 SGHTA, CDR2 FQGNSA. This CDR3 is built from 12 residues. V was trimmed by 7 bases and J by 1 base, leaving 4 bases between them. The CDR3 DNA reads TGTGCCAGCATGGGGAACACCGGGGAGCTGTTTTTT. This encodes CASMGNTGELFF. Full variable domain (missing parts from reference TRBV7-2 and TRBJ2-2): GAGVSQSPSNKVTEKGKDVELRCDPISGHTALYWYRQSLGQGLEFLIYFQGNSAPDKSGLPSDRFSAERTGGSVSTLTIQRTQQEDSAVYLCASMGNTGELFFGEGSRLTVL.

CDR3 sequence reads: CASSLPPGNYGYTF. The CDR3 DNA is TGTGCCAGCAGCTTACCTCCAGGGAACTATGGCTACACCTTC. The chain links TRBV11-2 to TRBJ1-2, with a possible D match to TRBD1 (5 bases). The germline V gene has CDR1 SGHAT and CDR2 FQNNGV. Trimming took off 2 bases at V and 2 bases at J, with 9 bases between the two ends. The CDR3 covers 14 residues.

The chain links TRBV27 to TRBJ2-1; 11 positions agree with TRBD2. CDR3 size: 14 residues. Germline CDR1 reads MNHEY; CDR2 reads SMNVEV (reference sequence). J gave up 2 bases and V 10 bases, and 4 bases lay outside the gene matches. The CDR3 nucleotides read TGTGCCACCGCACTAGCGGGAGCCTACAATGAGCAGTTCTTC. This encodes CATALAGAYNEQFF.

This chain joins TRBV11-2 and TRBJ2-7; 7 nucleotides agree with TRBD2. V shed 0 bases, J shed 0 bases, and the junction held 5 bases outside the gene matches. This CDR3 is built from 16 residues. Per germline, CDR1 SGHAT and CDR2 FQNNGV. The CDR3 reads CASSLEASGSSYEQYF. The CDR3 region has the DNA TGTGCCAGCAGCTTAGAGGCTAGCGGAAGCTCCTACGAGCAGTACTTC.

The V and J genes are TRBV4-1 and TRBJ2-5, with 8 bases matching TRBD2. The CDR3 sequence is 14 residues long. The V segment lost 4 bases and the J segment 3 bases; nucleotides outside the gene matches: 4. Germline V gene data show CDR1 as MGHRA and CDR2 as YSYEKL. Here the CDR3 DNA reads TGCGCCAGCAGCCTAAGAGCGGGAGAAGAGACCCAGTACTTC. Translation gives CASSLRAGEETQYF.

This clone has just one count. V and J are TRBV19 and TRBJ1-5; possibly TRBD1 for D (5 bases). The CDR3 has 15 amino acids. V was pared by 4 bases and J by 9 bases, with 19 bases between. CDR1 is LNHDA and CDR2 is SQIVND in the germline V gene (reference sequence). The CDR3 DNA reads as TGTGCCAGTAGTACCCCCAGGGCCCGCGGGGTGCCCCAGCATTTT. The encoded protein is CASSTPRARGVPQHF.

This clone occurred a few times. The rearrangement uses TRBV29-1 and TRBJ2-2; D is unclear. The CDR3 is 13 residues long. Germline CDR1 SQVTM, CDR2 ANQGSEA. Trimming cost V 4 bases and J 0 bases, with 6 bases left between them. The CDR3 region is CSVVRPNTGELFF. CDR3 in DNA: TGCAGCGTTGTCCGGCCGAACACCGGGGAGCTGTTTTTT.

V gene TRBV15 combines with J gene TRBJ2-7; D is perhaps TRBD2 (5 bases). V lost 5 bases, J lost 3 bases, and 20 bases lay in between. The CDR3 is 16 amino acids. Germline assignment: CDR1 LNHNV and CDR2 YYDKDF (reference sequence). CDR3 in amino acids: CATSERAINPIYEQYF. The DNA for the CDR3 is TGTGCCACCAGCGAGAGGGCCATTAACCCCATCTACGAGCAGTACTTC. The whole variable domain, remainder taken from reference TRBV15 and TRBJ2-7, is DAMVIQNPRYQVTQFGKPVTLSCSQTLNHNVMYWYQQKSSQAPKLLFHYYDKDFNNEADTPDNFQSRRPNTSFCFLDIRSPGLGDTAMYLCATSERAINPIYEQYFGPGTRLTVT.

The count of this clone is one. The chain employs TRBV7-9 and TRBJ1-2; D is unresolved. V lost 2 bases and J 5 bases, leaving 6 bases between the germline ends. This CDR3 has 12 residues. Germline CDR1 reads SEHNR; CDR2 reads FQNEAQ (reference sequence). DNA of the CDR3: TGTGCCAGCAGCTTAAGTTCGTATGGCTACACCTTC. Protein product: CASSLSSYGYTF. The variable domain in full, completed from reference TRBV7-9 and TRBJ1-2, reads DTGVSQNPRHKITKRGQNVTFRCDPISEHNRLYWYRQTLGQGPEFLTYFQNEAQLEKSRLLSDRFSAERPKGSFSTLEIQRTEQGDSAMYLCASSLSSYGYTFGSGTRLTVV.

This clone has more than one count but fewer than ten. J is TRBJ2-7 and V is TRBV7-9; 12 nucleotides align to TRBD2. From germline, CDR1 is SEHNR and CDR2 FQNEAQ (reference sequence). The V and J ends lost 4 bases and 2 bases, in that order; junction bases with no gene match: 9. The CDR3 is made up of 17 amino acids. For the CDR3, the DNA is TGTGCCAGCAGCTCACAACTAGCGGGAGGAGTCCCCTACGAGCAGTACTTC. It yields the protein CASSSQLAGGVPYEQYF.

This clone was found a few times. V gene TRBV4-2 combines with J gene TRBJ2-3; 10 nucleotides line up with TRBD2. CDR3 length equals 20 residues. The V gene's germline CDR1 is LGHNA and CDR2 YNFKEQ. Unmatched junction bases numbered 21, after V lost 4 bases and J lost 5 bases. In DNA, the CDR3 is TGTGCCAGCAGCCCCCGCGAGTCCCGCCAAACTAGCGGGGATGAAGATACGCAGTATTTT. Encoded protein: CASSPRESRQTSGDEDTQYF.

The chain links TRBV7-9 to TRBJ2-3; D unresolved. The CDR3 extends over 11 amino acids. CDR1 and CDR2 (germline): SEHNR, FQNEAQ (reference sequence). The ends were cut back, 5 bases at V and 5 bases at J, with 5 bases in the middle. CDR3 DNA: TGTGCCAGCAGCCACCGAGATACGCAGTATTTT. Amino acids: CASSHRDTQYF.

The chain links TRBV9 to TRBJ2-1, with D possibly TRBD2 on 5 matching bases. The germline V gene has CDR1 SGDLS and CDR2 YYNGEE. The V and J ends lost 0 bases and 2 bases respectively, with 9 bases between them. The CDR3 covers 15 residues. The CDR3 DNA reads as TGTGCCAGCAGCGTAGATGGGGAGACCTACAATGAGCAGTTCTTC. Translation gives CASSVDGETYNEQFF.

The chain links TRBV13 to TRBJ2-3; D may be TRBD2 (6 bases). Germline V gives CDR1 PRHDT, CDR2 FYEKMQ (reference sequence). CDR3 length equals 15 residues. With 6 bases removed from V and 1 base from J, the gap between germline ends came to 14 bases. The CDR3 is CASSQAGLGTDTQYF. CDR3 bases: TGTGCCAGCAGTCAAGCGGGCCTGGGCACAGATACGCAGTATTTT.

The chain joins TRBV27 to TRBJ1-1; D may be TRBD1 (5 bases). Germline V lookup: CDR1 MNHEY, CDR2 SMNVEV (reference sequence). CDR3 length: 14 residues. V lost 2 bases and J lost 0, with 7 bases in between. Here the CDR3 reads CASSLTGLNTEAFF. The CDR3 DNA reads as TGTGCCAGCAGTTTAACAGGCCTGAACACTGAAGCTTTCTTT.

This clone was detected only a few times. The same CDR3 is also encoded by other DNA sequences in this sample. DNA of the CDR3: TGTGCCAGCAGCGCTCTTGGGGGCTACACCTTC. Translation gives CASSALGGYTF. The chain links TRBV9 to TRBJ1-2; no clear D. The CDR3 is 11 amino acids. Germline V gene sequence: CDR1 SGDLS, CDR2 YYNGEE. The ends were cut back, 3 bases at V and 8 bases at J, with 8 bases in the middle. Drawing the rest from reference TRBV9 and TRBJ1-2, the complete variable domain is DSGVTQTPKHLITATGQRVTLRCSPRSGDLSVYWYQQSLDQGLQFLIQYYNGEERAKGNILERFSAQQFPDLHSELNLSSLELGDSALYFCASSALGGYTFGSGTRLTVV.

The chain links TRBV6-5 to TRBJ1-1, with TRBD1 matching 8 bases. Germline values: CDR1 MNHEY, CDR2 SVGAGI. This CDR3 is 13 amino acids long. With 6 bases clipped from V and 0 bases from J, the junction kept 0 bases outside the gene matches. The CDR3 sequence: CASRGQVNTEAFF. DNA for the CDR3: TGTGCCAGCAGGGGACAGGTGAACACTGAAGCTTTCTTT.

The CDR3: CASSNSDRTPEETQYF. DNA for the CDR3: TGTGCCAGCAGCAATTCCGACAGGACCCCGGAGGAGACCCAGTACTTC. V usage is TRBV6-6 and J usage is TRBJ2-5; possible D gene TRBD1, 6 bases. Germline CDR1 MNHNY, CDR2 SVGAGI (reference sequence). This CDR3 comprises 16 residues. V shed 6 bases and J shed 5 bases, with 22 bases lying between them.

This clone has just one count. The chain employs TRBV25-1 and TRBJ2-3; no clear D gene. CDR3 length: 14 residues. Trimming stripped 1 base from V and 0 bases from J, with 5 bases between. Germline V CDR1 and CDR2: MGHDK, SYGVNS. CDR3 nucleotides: TGTGCCAGCAGTGAATGGCCTAGCACAGATACGCAGTATTTT. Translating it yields CASSEWPSTDTQYF.

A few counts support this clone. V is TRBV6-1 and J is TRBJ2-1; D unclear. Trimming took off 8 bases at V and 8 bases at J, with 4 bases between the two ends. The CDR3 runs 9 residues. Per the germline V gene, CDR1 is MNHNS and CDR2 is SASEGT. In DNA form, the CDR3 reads TGTGCCAGCGGCCATGAGCAGTTCTTC. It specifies CASGHEQFF.

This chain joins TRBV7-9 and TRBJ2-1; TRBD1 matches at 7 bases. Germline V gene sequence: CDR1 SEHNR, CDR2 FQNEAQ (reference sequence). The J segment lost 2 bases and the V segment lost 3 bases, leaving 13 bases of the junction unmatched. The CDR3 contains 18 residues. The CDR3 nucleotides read TGTGCCAGCAGCTTCAAAGTATTTCAGGGGGTGGCCTACAATGAGCAGTTCTTC. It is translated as CASSFKVFQGVAYNEQFF.

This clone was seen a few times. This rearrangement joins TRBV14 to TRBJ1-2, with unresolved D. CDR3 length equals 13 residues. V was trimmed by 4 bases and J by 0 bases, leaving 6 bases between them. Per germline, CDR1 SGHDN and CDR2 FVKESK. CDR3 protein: CASSLSANYGYTF. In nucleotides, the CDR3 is TGTGCCAGCAGCCTCAGTGCTAACTATGGCTACACCTTC.

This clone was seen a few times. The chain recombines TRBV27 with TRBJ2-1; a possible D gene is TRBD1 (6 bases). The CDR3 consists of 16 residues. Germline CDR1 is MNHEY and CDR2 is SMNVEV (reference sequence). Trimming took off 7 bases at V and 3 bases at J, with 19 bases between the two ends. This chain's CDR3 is CASTPYAGTLYNEQFF. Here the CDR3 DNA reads TGTGCCAGCACACCCTATGCCGGGACACTCTACAATGAGCAGTTCTTC.